This TCR beta chain stems from a study of regulatory T cells in long-lasting Graves disease. Study-wide results and limits: The study found lower TCR diversity in persistent Graves' patients than in newly diagnosed ones. Thyroid tissue went unexamined; only peripheral blood was analyzed. Persistent disease favored TRBV28, TRBJ1-2 and TRBJ2-5.

The germline CDR1 and CDR2 sequences are GTSNPN and SVGIG (reference sequence). This CDR3 comprises 14 residues. With V trimmed by 6 bases and J by 5 bases, 10 bases remained unmatched. The time point was: persistent/refractory GD, antithyroid drugs over 5 years with positive TRAb. With RNA extracted from PBMCs as input, the TCR library was made. With iRepertoire HTBI primers and Arm-PCR of CDR3 regions, TCR beta libraries were built. Each CDR3 protein gets one entry after TCRdb re-called the multiplex PCR reads with MiXCR. The sample carries 700,000 or so distinct CDR3 sequences, roughly 30% recorded once. As regards this clonotype: Its antigen is not known.

This receptor was identified in a female donor with Graves disease. The specimen was peripheral blood mononuclear cells (PBMCs), collected when the disease was refractory, from a patient treated with antithyroid drugs. The chain joins TRBV30 to TRBJ2-7; TRBD2 matches at 10 bases. The CDR3 loop reads CACDRLAGVDEQYF. The CDR3 DNA reads TGTGCCTGTGACAGACTAGCGGGCGTCGACGAGCAGTACTTC.